Each of the 11 T cell receptor beta chains below was sequenced from the same sample in a study of T-cell memory formation after mild COVID-19. In TCRdb, the 5' RACE reads were re-called with MiXCR into one record per CDR3 protein. Here the sample spans roughly 400,000 distinct CDR3 sequences, 15% to 20% being singletons. The material sequenced was PBMCs or a T cell subset sorted from them (not recorded which). These receptors were taken from a man younger than 30 who had mild COVID-19 (a few samples of this study predate the infection). Cell type and time point are not known.

This clonotype was found a few times. The CDR3 is CASSRERGRTDTQYF. The CDR3 DNA sequence: TGTGCCAGCAGCCGTGAGCGGGGGCGCACAGATACGCAGTATTTT. J is TRBJ2-3 and V is TRBV5-6, with TRBD2 identical over 8 bases. After removal of 4 bases from V and 1 base from J, the junction contained 5 bases not matched to a gene. The CDR3 loop spans 15 amino acids. Germline CDR1 SGHDT, CDR2 YYEEEE.

The chain has TRBV11-2 and TRBJ2-1; TRBD2 matches at 12 bases. Per the germline V gene, CDR1 is SGHAT and CDR2 is FQNNGV. With V trimmed by 1 base and J by 0 bases, 7 bases remained unmatched. The CDR3 spans 19 residues. Here the CDR3 DNA reads TGTGCCAGCAGCTTAGGGCGGACTAGCGGGGTCACCTCCTACAATGAGCAGTTCTTC. Translation: CASSLGRTSGVTSYNEQFF.

The CDR3 spells CASTGTVAYNEQFF. CDR3 coding DNA: TGTGCCAGCACCGGGACAGTGGCTTACAATGAGCAGTTCTTC. The gene calls are TRBV21-1 and TRBJ2-1; TRBD1, the table's D call, was not compared with the DNA. TRBV21-1 is an annotated pseudogene. This CDR3 is built from 14 residues.

The rearrangement joins TRBV10-2 to TRBJ2-1; weak D call: TRBD2 (6 bases). Between the trimmed V and J ends, which lost 3 bases and 6 bases, there was a span of 9 bases. This CDR3 is 13 amino acids long. Germline V gene sequence: CDR1 WSHSY, CDR2 SAAADI. In DNA form, the CDR3 reads TGCGCCAGCAGTGACGGGGGACCCAATGAGCAGTTCTTC. It yields the protein CASSDGGPNEQFF.

This clonotype was observed a handful of times. This rearrangement joins TRBV25-1 to TRBJ2-3, with 9 bases matching TRBD1. CDR3 length equals 13 residues. CDR1 is MGHDK and CDR2 is SYGVNS in the germline V gene. Trimming took 4 bases from V and 7 from J; bases not matched to a gene: 3. For the CDR3, the DNA is TGTGCCAGCAGTGGAGGGACAGGGCATACGCAGTATTTT. Amino acid sequence: CASSGGTGHTQYF.

This chain connects TRBV19 to TRBJ1-1; D is uncertain. CDR1 is LNHDA and CDR2 is SQIVND in the germline V gene (reference sequence). Trimming shortened V by 0 bases and J by 6 bases, and 14 bases separated the two germline ends. This CDR3 region has 15 residues. For the CDR3, the DNA is TGTGCCAGTAGTATAGATCTATGGATGGGCGCTGAAGCTTTCTTT. Protein product: CASSIDLWMGAEAFF. Using reference TRBV19 and TRBJ1-1 for the parts outside the CDR3, the full variable domain is DGGITQSPKYLFRKEGQNVTLSCEQNLNHDAMYWYRQDPGQGLRLIYYSQIVNDFQKGDIAEGYSVSREKKESFPLTVTSAQKNPTAFYLCASSIDLWMGAEAFFGQGTRLTVV.

In this sample, this clonotype turned up a few times. The chain joins TRBV6-5 to TRBJ2-3; D is perhaps TRBD1 (6 bases). There are 16 residues in the CDR3. CDR1 is MNHEY, CDR2 SVGAGI, per germline. V lost 5 bases, J lost 1 base, and 16 bases lay in between. CDR3 sequence (DNA): TGTGCCAGCAGTCTAAACAGGGAATGGGGCACAGATACGCAGTATTTT. It specifies CASSLNREWGTDTQYF.

The chain employs TRBV11-2 and TRBJ2-3; D perhaps matches TRBD1 (5 bases). There are 14 residues in the CDR3. The germline V gene encodes CDR1 SGHAT and CDR2 FQNNGV. Trimming left V 5 bases short and J 0 bases short, with 9 bases between. This CDR3 reads CASSNRLSTDTQYF. In DNA, the CDR3 is TGTGCCAGCAGCAACAGGCTTAGCACAGATACGCAGTATTTT.

This clonotype was recorded a few times. This sequence joins TRBV24-1 and TRBJ2-3; D unclear. The CDR3 has 18 residues. CDR1 KGHDR and CDR2 SFDVKD come from the germline V gene. Deletions cut 3 bases from V and 6 bases from J, with 24 bases between. CDR3 amino acids: CATSDTLEPGPKGDTQYF. The CDR3 region has the DNA TGTGCCACCAGTGATACCCTTGAACCGGGTCCCAAAGGGGATACGCAGTATTTT.

CDR3 DNA sequence: TGTGCCAGCAGTTACTCGTTAGGGAAGGACACTGAAGCTTTCTTT. Its protein is CASSYSLGKDTEAFF. The V and J genes are TRBV6-2 or TRBV6-3 and TRBJ1-1; D uncertain. Trimming removed 0 bases from V and 3 bases from J, with 11 bases in between. The CDR3 is made up of 15 amino acids. Germline loops: CDR1 MNHEY, CDR2 SVGEGT.

This clonotype occurred a few times. J is TRBJ2-3 and V is TRBV7-6, with 8 nucleotides matching TRBD1. This CDR3 has 16 amino acids. The germline gives CDR1 SGHVS, CDR2 FNYEAQ. J was trimmed by 3 bases and V by 5 bases; bases with no gene match: 10. Written as DNA, the CDR3 is TGTGCCAGCAGCCCACGGGGCAGGGGGCGAACAGATACGCAGTATTTT. Protein product: CASSPRGRGRTDTQYF. Supplemented by reference TRBV7-6 and TRBJ2-3, the full variable domain reads GAGVSQSPRYKVTKRGQDVALRCDPISGHVSLYWYRQALGQGPEFLTYFNYEAQQDKSGLPNDRFSAERPEGSISTLTIQRTEQRDSAMYRCASSPRGRGRTDTQYFGPGTRLTVL.